The rows below give T cell receptor beta chains drawn from one sample of a study of cytomegalovirus exposure and HLA in healthy donors. Here immunoSEQ multiplex PCR was the method, and the copy in TCRdb shows in-frame clones only, minus some. Found here are approximately 160,000 clones, 91% of them singletons; the top ten hold 3%. Source material: PBMCs. These receptors were collected from a woman younger than 35 in good health and CMV-seropositive. Both conserved end residues are part of each CDR3. A D gene is named only where the DNA matches it firmly. Size is stated for part of the rows, as once, few or many counts, or as a class when the clone is expanded.

v_call	clone_size	j_call	d_call	cdr3_aa	cdr3_nt
TRBV7-2	.	TRBJ1-1	.	CASSLVVGSNTEAFF	TGTGCCAGCAGCTTAGTAGTGGGGAGCAACACTGAAGCTTTCTTT
TRBV18	.	TRBJ1-2	TRBD1	CASSPSGQGDHGYTF	TGTGCCAGCTCACCCAGTGGACAGGGGGACCATGGCTACACCTTC
TRBV2	.	TRBJ1-4	.	CASTYRTNEKLFF	TGTGCCAGCACATACAGAACTAATGAAAAACTGTTTTTT
TRBV29-1	few	TRBJ1-2	TRBD1	CSVDPTGGGYGYTF	TGCAGCGTTGACCCGACAGGGGGAGGCTATGGCTACACCTTC
TRBV15	once	TRBJ2-2	.	CATSRVVGAGNTGELFF	TGTGCCACCAGCAGAGTTGTAGGAGCGGGTAACACCGGGGAGCTGTTTTTT
TRBV19	.	TRBJ1-1	.	CASSTGSREAEAFF	TGTGCCAGTAGTACAGGGAGTCGGGAGGCTGAAGCTTTCTTT
TRBV7-9	.	TRBJ2-7	.	CASSLPGAHEQYF	TGTGCCAGCAGCTTACCGGGAGCCCACGAGCAGTACTTC
TRBV4-3	.	TRBJ1-2	TRBD1	CASSQGPGTGFSMGGYTF	TGCGCCAGCAGCCAAGGGCCCGGGACAGGTTTTTCTATGGGAGGCTACACCTTC
TRBV2	.	TRBJ2-2	TRBD2	CASSETGTSGWPNTGELFF	TGTGCCAGCAGTGAAACCGGGACTAGCGGGTGGCCGAACACCGGGGAGCTGTTTTTT
TRBV4-3	.	TRBJ2-6	TRBD2	CASSQHGGRGPRSGANVLTF	TGCGCCAGCAGCCAACATGGCGGGAGGGGCCCCCGCTCTGGGGCCAACGTCCTGACTTTC
TRBV6-6	.	TRBJ2-3	TRBD2	CASSQSGSTADTQYF	TGTGCCAGCAGCCAAAGCGGGAGTACTGCAGATACGCAGTATTTT
TRBV7-9	.	TRBJ2-1	.	CASSLEWGFSYNEQFF	TGTGCCAGCAGCTTAGAGTGGGGCTTCTCCTACAATGAGCAGTTCTTC
TRBV6-5	.	TRBJ1-5	.	CASSYSGAGGQPQHF	TGTGCCAGCAGTTACTCGGGCGCCGGGGGACAGCCCCAGCATTTT
TRBV7-2	.	TRBJ2-1	.	CASSLRDSYNEQFF	TGTGCCAGCAGCTTGAGGGACTCCTACAATGAGCAGTTCTTC
TRBV6-1	.	TRBJ1-5	.	CASSDKRGVGNQPQHF	TGTGCCAGCAGTGACAAAAGGGGCGTAGGCAATCAGCCCCAGCATTTT
TRBV4-2	.	TRBJ2-1	TRBD2	CASTLAGGTSNEQFF	TGTGCCAGCACCCTAGCGGGGGGGACGAGCAATGAGCAGTTCTTC
TRBV19	few	TRBJ2-1	TRBD2	CASSILASGPSSYNEQFF	TGTGCCAGTAGTATCTTGGCTAGCGGGCCGAGCTCCTACAATGAGCAGTTCTTC
TRBV5-1	.	TRBJ1-1	TRBD1	CASSPTGTVNTEAFF	TGCGCCAGCAGCCCCACAGGGACAGTCAACACTGAAGCTTTCTTT
TRBV7-5	.	TRBJ2-6	.	CARSLWCPGVGANVLTF	TGTGCCAGAAGCTTATGGTGTCCAGGGGTCGGGGCCAACGTCCTGACTTTC
TRBV21-1	.	TRBJ2-7	.	CASSKVRGLSGVEQYF	TGTGCCAGCAGCAAAGTCAGGGGGCTTAGTGGTGTCGAGCAGTACTTC
TRBV2	.	TRBJ1-1	TRBD1	CASKVEGAGTEAFF	TGTGCCAGCAAGGTTGAGGGGGCAGGAACTGAAGCTTTCTTT
TRBV6-1	.	TRBJ2-3	TRBD2	CASSALAGGGDTDTQYF	TGTGCCAGCAGTGCCTTAGCGGGAGGAGGGGACACAGATACGCAGTATTTT
TRBV30	.	TRBJ1-5	.	CAWSPEFETGPINQPQHF	TGTGCCTGGAGTCCAGAATTCGAGACAGGCCCTATTAATCAGCCCCAGCATTTT
TRBV4-3	.	TRBJ1-2	.	CASSQVPGQSPDNYGYTF	TGCGCCAGCAGCCAAGTTCCAGGACAGTCCCCGGATAACTATGGCTACACCTTC
TRBV5-1	.	TRBJ1-2	.	CASSQTSQGGGYTF	TGCGCCAGCAGCCAAACCTCACAGGGCGGAGGCTACACCTTC
TRBV2	.	TRBJ2-7	.	CASRGSSSYEQYF	TGTGCCAGCAGGGGCTCCAGCTCCTACGAGCAGTACTTC
TRBV15	.	TRBJ1-5	.	CATSREQGWQPQHF	TGTGCCACCAGCAGAGAACAGGGTTGGCAGCCCCAGCATTTT
TRBV6-1	.	TRBJ1-5	.	CASSEAGGGNQPQHF	TGTGCCAGCAGTGAAGCGGGGGGTGGCAATCAGCCCCAGCATTTT
TRBV11-3	.	TRBJ2-1	.	CASSLGLYNEQFF	TGTGCCAGCAGCTTGGGACTCTACAATGAGCAGTTCTTC
TRBV27	.	TRBJ1-1	.	CASSFPRGHTEAFF	TGTGCCAGCAGTTTCCCCCGAGGGCACACTGAAGCTTTCTTT
TRBV28	once	TRBJ2-7	TRBD1	CASSSESGTGTYEQYF	TGTGCCAGCAGTTCGGAGTCCGGGACAGGGACCTACGAGCAGTACTTC
TRBV7-8	.	TRBJ2-7	TRBD1	CASSFAGTGRNEQYF	TGTGCCAGCAGCTTCGCAGGGACAGGGAGAAACGAGCAGTACTTC
TRBV7-6	.	TRBJ1-3	TRBD1	CASSLRTGALSNSGNTIYF	TGTGCCAGCAGCCTCCGGACAGGGGCGCTTTCTAACTCTGGAAACACCATATATTTT
TRBV7-6	.	TRBJ1-1	.	CASSLVGGERAKITEAFF	TGTGCCAGCAGCTTAGTCGGGGGTGAAAGAGCCAAGATCACTGAAGCTTTCTTT
TRBV6-1	once	TRBJ2-5	TRBD2	CASSEAKAGGLALEGETQYF	TGTGCCAGCAGTGAAGCTAAAGCGGGGGGTCTCGCCCTGGAGGGGGAGACCCAGTACTTC
TRBV10-1	.	TRBJ2-3	TRBD2	CASSESRLVAGGLDTQYF	TGCGCCAGCAGTGAGTCTCGACTGGTTGCGGGGGGGCTCGATACGCAGTATTTT
TRBV6-5	.	TRBJ2-1	.	CASSYDRRVTNEQFF	TGTGCCAGCAGTTACGACAGAAGAGTTACAAATGAGCAGTTCTTC
TRBV5-1	.	TRBJ2-7	TRBD1	CASSLPLGQGALEQYF	TGCGCCAGCAGCTTGCCGTTAGGACAGGGGGCTCTCGAGCAGTACTTC
TRBV19	once	TRBJ2-2	TRBD2	CASSIGGSPPGELFF	TGTGCCAGTAGTATTGGCGGGAGTCCCCCCGGGGAGCTGTTTTTT
TRBV18	.	TRBJ2-1	.	CASSPPLPRVPYNEQFF	TGTGCCAGCTCACCACCGCTACCCCGGGTCCCCTACAATGAGCAGTTCTTC
TRBV19	.	TRBJ1-2	TRBD1	CASRVTGGDYGYTF	TGTGCCAGTAGAGTTACAGGGGGTGACTATGGCTACACCTTC
TRBV5-1	few	TRBJ1-1	.	CASSLSGLFTEAFF	TGCGCCAGCAGCCTAAGCGGACTGTTCACTGAAGCTTTCTTT
TRBV30	.	TRBJ1-2	.	CACTQKRELGGYTF	TGTGCCTGTACCCAGAAGAGGGAACTGGGTGGCTACACCTTC
TRBV6-5	.	TRBJ2-1	TRBD2	CASRLAGQNEQFF	TGTGCCAGCAGACTAGCGGGGCAGAATGAGCAGTTCTTC
TRBV9	.	TRBJ1-5	.	CASSVGPSAVTRSQHF	TGTGCCAGCAGCGTAGGTCCCAGTGCGGTAACGCGGTCCCAGCATTTT
TRBV5-1	.	TRBJ2-2	.	CASSFSSANTGELFF	TGCGCCAGCAGCTTTTCGTCCGCGAACACCGGGGAGCTGTTTTTT
TRBV7-2	.	TRBJ2-1	TRBD2	CASSPGLAGGNEQFF	TGTGCCAGCAGCCCCGGACTAGCGGGAGGAAATGAGCAGTTCTTC
TRBV7-2	.	TRBJ2-2	.	CASSSPGTRGTGELFF	TGTGCCAGCAGCTCCCCCGGGACCAGGGGCACCGGGGAGCTGTTTTTT
TRBV5-8	.	TRBJ1-6	.	CASSLEAGMMSSPLHF	TGTGCCAGCAGCTTGGAGGCAGGGATGATGAGTTCACCCCTCCACTTT
TRBV6-5	.	TRBJ1-5	TRBD1	CASSAGGVNQPQHF	TGTGCCAGCAGCGCAGGGGGAGTCAATCAGCCCCAGCATTTT
TRBV27	.	TRBJ2-1	TRBD2	CASSSPAGDGEQFF	TGTGCCAGCAGTTCCCCAGCGGGGGATGGTGAGCAGTTCTTC
TRBV29-1	.	TRBJ2-1	.	CSVEDWPPNEQFF	TGCAGCGTTGAAGATTGGCCCCCCAATGAGCAGTTCTTC
TRBV5-6	.	TRBJ1-1	.	CASSLVQGSAREAFF	TGTGCCAGCAGCTTGGTACAGGGAAGTGCCCGTGAAGCTTTCTTT